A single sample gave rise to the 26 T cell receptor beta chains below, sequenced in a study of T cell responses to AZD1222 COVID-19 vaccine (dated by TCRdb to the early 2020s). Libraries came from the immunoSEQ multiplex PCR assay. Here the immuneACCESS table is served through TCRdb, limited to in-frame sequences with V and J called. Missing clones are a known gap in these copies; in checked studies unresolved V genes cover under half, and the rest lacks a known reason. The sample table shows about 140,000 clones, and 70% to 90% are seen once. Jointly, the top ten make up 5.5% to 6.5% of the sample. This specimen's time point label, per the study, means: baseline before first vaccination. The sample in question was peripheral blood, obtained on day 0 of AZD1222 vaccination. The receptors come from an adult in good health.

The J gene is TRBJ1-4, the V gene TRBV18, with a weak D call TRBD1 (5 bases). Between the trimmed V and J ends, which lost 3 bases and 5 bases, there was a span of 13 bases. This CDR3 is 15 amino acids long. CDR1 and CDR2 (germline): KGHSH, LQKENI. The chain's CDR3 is CASSPIGAQNEKLFF. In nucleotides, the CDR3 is TGTGCCAGCTCACCGATCGGGGCACAGAATGAAAAACTGTTTTTT.

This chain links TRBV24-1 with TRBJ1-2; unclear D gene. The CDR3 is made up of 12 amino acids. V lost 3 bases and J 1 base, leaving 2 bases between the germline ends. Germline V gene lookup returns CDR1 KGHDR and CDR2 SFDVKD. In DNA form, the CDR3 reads TGTGCCACCAGTGATAGTAACTATGGCTACACCTTC. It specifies CATSDSNYGYTF.

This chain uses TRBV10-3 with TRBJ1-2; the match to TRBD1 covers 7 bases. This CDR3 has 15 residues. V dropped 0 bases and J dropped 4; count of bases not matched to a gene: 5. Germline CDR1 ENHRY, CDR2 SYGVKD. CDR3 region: CAISESMTGFYGYTF. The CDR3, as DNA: TGTGCCATCAGTGAGTCTATGACAGGGTTCTATGGCTACACCTTC.

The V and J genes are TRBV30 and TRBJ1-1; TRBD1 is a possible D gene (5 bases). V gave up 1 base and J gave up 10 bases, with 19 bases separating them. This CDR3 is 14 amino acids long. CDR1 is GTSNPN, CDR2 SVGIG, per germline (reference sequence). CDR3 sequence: CAWSGNRDRVLAFF. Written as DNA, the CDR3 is TGTGCCTGGAGTGGGAACCGGGACCGAGTTTTAGCTTTCTTT.

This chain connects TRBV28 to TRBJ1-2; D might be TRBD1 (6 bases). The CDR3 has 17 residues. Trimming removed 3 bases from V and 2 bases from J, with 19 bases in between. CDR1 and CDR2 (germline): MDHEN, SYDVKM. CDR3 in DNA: TGTGCCAGCAGTTTGCAGGGGCGCATGCCATCAAACTATGGCTACACCTTC. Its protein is CASSLQGRMPSNYGYTF.

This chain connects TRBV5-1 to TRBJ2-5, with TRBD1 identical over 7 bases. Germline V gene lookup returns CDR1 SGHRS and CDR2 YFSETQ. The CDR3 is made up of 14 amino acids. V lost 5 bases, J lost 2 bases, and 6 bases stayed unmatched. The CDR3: CASRPGQPQETQYF. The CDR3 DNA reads TGCGCCAGCAGGCCGGGACAGCCTCAAGAGACCCAGTACTTC.

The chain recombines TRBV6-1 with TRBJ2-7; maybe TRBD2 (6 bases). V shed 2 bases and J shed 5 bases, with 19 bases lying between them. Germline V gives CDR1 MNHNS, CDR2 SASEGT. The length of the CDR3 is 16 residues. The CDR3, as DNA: TGTGCCAGCAGTGAATCGCCCGGGGGACCTATGAACGAGCAGTACTTC. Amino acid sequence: CASSESPGGPMNEQYF.

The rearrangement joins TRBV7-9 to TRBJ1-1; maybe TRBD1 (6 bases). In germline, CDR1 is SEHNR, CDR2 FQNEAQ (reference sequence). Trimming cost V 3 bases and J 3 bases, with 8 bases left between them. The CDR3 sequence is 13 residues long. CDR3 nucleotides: TGTGCCAGCAGCTTCAACAGGGACACTGAAGCTTTCTTT. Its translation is CASSFNRDTEAFF.

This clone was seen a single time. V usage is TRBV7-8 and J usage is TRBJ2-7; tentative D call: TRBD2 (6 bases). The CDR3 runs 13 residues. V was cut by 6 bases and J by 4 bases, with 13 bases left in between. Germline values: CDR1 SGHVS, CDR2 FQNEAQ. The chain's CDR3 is CASSHPGSYEQYF. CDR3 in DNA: TGTGCCAGCAGTCACCCCGGGAGTTACGAGCAGTACTTC.

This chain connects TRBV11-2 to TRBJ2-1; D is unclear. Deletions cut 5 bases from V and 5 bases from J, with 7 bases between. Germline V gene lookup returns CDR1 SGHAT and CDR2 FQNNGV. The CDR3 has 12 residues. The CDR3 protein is CASSRTNNEQFF. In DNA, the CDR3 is TGTGCCAGCAGCCGCACGAACAATGAGCAGTTCTTC.

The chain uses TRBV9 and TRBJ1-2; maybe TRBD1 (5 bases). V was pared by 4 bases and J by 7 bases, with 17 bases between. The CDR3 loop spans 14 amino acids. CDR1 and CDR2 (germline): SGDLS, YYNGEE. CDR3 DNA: TGTGCCAGCAGCCCAACCGGGGGGAGGTTTGGCTACACCTTC. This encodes CASSPTGGRFGYTF.

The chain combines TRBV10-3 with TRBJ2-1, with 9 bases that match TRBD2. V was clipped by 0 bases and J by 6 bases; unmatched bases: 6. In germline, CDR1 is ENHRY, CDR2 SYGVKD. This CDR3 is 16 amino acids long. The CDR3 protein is CAISESLVAGVNEQFF. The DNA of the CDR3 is TGTGCCATCAGTGAGTCCTTGGTAGCGGGAGTCAATGAGCAGTTCTTC.

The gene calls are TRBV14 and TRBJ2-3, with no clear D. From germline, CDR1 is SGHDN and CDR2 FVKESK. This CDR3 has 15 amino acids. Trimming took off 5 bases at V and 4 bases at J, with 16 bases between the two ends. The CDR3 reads CASSASKARPDTQYF. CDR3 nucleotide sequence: TGTGCCAGCAGCGCAAGTAAGGCCAGGCCAGATACGCAGTATTTT. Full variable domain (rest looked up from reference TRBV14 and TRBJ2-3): EAGVTQFPSHSVIEKGQTVTLRCDPISGHDNLYWYRRVMGKEIKFLLHFVKESKQDESGMPNNRFLAERTGGTYSTLKVQPAELEDSGVYFCASSASKARPDTQYFGPGTRLTVL.

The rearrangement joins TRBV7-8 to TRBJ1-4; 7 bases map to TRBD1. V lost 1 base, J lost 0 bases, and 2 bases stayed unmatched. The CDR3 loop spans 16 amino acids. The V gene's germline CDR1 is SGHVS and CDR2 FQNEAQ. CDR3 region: CASSLVQGATNEKLFF. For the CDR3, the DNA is TGTGCCAGCAGCTTAGTTCAGGGGGCAACTAATGAAAAACTGTTTTTT.

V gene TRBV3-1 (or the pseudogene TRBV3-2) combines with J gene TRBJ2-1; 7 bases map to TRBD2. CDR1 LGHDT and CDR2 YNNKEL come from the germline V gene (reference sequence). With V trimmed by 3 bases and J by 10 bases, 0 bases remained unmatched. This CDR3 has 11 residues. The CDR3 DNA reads TGTGCCAGCAGCCACGGGGGGGAGCAGTTCTTC. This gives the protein CASSHGGEQFF.

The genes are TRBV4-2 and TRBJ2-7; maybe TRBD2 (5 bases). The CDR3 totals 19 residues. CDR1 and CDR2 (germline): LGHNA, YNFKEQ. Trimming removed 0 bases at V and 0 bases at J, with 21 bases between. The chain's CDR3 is CASSQDLGSGQLNSYEQYF. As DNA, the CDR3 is TGTGCCAGCAGCCAAGATTTGGGGAGCGGCCAGTTAAACTCCTACGAGCAGTACTTC.

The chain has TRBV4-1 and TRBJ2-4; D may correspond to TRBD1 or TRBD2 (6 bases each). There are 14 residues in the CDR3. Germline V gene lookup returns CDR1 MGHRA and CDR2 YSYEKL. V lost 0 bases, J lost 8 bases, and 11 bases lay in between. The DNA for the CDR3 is TGCGCCAGCAGCCAAGAGGGGGGCATGGACATTCAGTACTTC. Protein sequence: CASSQEGGMDIQYF.

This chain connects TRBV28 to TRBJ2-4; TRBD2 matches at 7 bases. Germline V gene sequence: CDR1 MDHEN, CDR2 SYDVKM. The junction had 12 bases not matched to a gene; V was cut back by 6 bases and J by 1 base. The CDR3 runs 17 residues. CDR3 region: CASSMGSGWEAKNIQYF. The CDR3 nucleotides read TGTGCCAGCAGCATGGGTAGCGGGTGGGAGGCCAAAAACATTCAGTACTTC.

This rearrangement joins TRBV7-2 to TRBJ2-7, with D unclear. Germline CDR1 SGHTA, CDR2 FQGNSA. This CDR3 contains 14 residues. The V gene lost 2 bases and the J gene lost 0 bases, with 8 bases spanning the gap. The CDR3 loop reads CASSLRASSYEQYF. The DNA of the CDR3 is TGTGCCAGCAGCTTACGGGCAAGCTCCTACGAGCAGTACTTC. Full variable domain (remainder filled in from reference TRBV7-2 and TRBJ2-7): GAGVSQSPSNKVTEKGKDVELRCDPISGHTALYWYRQSLGQGLEFLIYFQGNSAPDKSGLPSDRFSAERTGGSVSTLTIQRTQQEDSAVYLCASSLRASSYEQYFGPGTRLTVT.

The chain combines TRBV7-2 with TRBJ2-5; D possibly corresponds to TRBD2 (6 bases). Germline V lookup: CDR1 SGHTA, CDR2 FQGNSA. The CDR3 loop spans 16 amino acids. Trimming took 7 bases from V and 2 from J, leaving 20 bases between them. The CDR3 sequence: CASTDMPLTSQETQYF. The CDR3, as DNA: TGTGCCAGCACCGACATGCCCCTGACTAGTCAAGAGACCCAGTACTTC.

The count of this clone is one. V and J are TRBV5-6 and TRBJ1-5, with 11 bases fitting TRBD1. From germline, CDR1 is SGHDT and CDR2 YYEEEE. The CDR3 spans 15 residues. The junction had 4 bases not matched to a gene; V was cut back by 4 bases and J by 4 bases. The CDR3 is CASSGGTGGNQPQHF. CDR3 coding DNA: TGTGCCAGCAGCGGGGGGACAGGGGGAAATCAGCCCCAGCATTTT.

The CDR3 bases are TGTGCCAGCACTCCTCAGCTGAACACCGGGGAGCTGTTTTTT. Residues: CASTPQLNTGELFF. J is TRBJ2-2 and V is TRBV7-2, with no clear D. This CDR3 comprises 14 residues. Deletions cut 7 bases from V and 1 base from J, with 10 bases between. Germline assignment: CDR1 SGHTA and CDR2 FQGNSA. The variable domain in full, with the rest retrieved from reference TRBV7-2 and TRBJ2-2, is GAGVSQSPSNKVTEKGKDVELRCDPISGHTALYWYRQSLGQGLEFLIYFQGNSAPDKSGLPSDRFSAERTGGSVSTLTIQRTQQEDSAVYLCASTPQLNTGELFFGEGSRLTVL.

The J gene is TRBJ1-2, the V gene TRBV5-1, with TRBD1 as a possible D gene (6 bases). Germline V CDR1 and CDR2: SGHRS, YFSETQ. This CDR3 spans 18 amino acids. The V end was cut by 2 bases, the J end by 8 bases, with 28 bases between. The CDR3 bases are TGCGCCAGCAGCTTACCCGGGACACAGATGCTATTTCCGGAGGGCTACACCTTC. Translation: CASSLPGTQMLFPEGYTF. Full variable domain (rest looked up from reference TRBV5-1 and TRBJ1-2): KAGVTQTPRYLIKTRGQQVTLSCSPISGHRSVSWYQQTPGQGLQFLFEYFSETQRNKGNFPGRFSGRQFSNSRSEMNVSTLELGDSALYLCASSLPGTQMLFPEGYTFGSGTRLTVV.

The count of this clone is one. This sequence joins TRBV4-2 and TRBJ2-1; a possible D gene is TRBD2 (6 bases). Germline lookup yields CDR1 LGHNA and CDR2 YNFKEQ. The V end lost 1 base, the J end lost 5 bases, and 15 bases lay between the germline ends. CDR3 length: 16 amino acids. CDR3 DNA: TGTGCCAGCAGCCAAGTAGCGGATCCAAGCCACAATGAGCAGTTCTTC. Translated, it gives CASSQVADPSHNEQFF.

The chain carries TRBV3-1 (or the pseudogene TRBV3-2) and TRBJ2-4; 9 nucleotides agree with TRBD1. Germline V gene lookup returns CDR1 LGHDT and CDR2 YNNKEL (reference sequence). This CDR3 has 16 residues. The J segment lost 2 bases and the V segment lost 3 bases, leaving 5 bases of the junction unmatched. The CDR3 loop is CASSQAGTGTKNIQYF. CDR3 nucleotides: TGTGCCAGCAGCCAGGCCGGGACAGGGACCAAAAACATTCAGTACTTC.

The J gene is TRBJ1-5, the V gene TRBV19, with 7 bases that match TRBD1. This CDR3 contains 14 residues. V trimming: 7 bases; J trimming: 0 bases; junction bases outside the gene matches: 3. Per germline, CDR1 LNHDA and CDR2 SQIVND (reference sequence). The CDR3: CASNTGDSNQPQHF. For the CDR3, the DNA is TGTGCCAGTAACACAGGGGATAGCAATCAGCCCCAGCATTTT.